This T cell receptor beta chain was documented in a study of vaccination effects on CD4 cells after COVID-19. Details on this clone: Its antigen remains unknown.

Generated by immunoSEQ multiplex PCR, the TCRdb table keeps only in-frame clones and is missing some. This sample has 20,000 to 25,000 clones; about 72% occur once, and the top ten carry around a tenth. Germline loops: CDR1 MGHDK, CDR2 SYGVNS. The V segment lost 6 bases and the J segment 4 bases; nucleotides outside the gene matches: 8. The CDR3 is 15 amino acids. CD4+ T cells specific for antigen were expanded with viral peptide pools by the ViraFEST assay before sequencing. With more than 9 days of culture completed, CD4+ T cells were isolated. The participants, recipients of two vaccine doses, got either BNT162b2 or mRNA-1273. Absence of prior SARS-CoV-2 infection characterized the vaccine recipients, who showed negative nucleocapsid antibodies. Cells had half their medium changed to IL-2 medium on days 3 and 7.

The sample was CD4+ T cells from PBMCs cultured with HCoV-229E spike peptides, taken after COVID-19 vaccination. The sequence derives from a human donor who received a COVID-19 vaccine. The chain joins TRBV25-1 to TRBJ2-2; 7 bases match TRBD1. CDR3 protein: CASRAPGQTTGELFF. CDR3 DNA sequence: TGTGCCAGCAGAGCCCCGGGACAGACCACCGGGGAGCTGTTTTTT.